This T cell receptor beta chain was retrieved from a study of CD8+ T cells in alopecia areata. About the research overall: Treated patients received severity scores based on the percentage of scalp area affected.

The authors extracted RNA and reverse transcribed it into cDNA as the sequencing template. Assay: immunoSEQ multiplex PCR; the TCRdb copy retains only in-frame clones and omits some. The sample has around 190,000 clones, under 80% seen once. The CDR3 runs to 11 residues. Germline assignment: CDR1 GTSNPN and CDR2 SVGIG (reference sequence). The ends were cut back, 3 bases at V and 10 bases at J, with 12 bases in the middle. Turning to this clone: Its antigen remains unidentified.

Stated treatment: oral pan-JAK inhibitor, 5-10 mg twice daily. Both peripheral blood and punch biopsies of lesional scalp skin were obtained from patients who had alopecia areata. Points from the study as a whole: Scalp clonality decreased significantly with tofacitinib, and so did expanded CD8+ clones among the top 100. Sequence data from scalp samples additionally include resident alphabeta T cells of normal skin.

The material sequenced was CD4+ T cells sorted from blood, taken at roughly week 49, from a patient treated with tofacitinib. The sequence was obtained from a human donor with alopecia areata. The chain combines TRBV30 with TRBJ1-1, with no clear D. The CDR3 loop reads CAWRRDKGAFF. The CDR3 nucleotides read TGTGCCTGGAGACGAGATAAGGGAGCTTTCTTT.